These 7 T cell receptor beta chains share one sample of origin, sequenced in a study of blood T cell repertoires in COVID-19. TCRdb's table, derived via immunoSEQ multiplex PCR, lists solely in-frame clones and lacks some. This table holds about 200,000 clones, 87% found once. The sequenced sample consisted of peripheral blood. Receptors were obtained from a man in his sixties who had recovered from COVID-19.

The CDR3 DNA follows: TGTGCCAGCAGCGCCCACAGGGTGACAGAAGCTTTCTTT. As protein: CASSAHRVTEAFF. V gene TRBV11-3 combines with J gene TRBJ1-1; maybe TRBD1 (6 bases). V was clipped by 5 bases and J by 8 bases, with 15 bases between them. The CDR3 loop spans 13 amino acids. Looked up from germline, CDR1 is SGHNT and CDR2 is YENEEA.

The J gene is TRBJ1-5, the V gene TRBV4-2; a possible D gene is TRBD1 (5 bases). The length of the CDR3 is 15 residues. The germline V gene has CDR1 LGHNA and CDR2 YNFKEQ. Trimming cost V 6 bases and J 3 bases, with 15 bases left between them. The CDR3 loop is CASSGGDDSNQPQHF. CDR3 nucleotides: TGTGCCAGCAGTGGAGGGGACGACTCCAATCAGCCCCAGCATTTT.

The chain links TRBV5-5 to TRBJ2-3; a possible D gene is TRBD2 (5 bases). Germline V gives CDR1 SGHKS, CDR2 YYEKEE (reference sequence). The CDR3 contains 18 residues. The ends were cut back, 0 bases at V and 1 base at J, with 18 bases in the middle. CDR3 coding DNA: TGTGCCAGCAGCTTGGTTAGGGTTCCTACAGCGGGCACAGATACGCAGTATTTT. Its translation is CASSLVRVPTAGTDTQYF. Full variable domain (remainder filled in from reference TRBV5-5 and TRBJ2-3): DAGVTQSPTHLIKTRGQQVTLRCSPISGHKSVSWYQQVLGQGPQFIFQYYEKEERGRGNFPDRFSARQFPNYSSELNVNALLLGDSALYLCASSLVRVPTAGTDTQYFGPGTRLTVL.

The chain is built from TRBV28 and TRBJ2-7; TRBD1 matches at 8 bases. J lost 2 bases, V lost 7 bases, and 4 bases had no gene match. This CDR3 comprises 13 residues. The germline V gene has CDR1 MDHEN and CDR2 SYDVKM. CDR3 residues: CASTDRAPYEQYF. CDR3 nucleotide sequence: TGTGCCAGCACGGACAGGGCCCCCTACGAGCAGTACTTC.

The V and J genes are TRBV7-3 and TRBJ1-2, with TRBD1 identical over 10 bases. In germline, CDR1 is SGHTA, CDR2 FQGTGA. The ends lost 5 bases at V and 3 bases at J; junction bases unmatched: 6. CDR3 length equals 15 residues. In DNA, the CDR3 is TGTGCCAGCAGCCCCACCGGGACAGGGGACTATGGCTACACCTTC. Amino acids: CASSPTGTGDYGYTF.

The chain employs TRBV5-1 and TRBJ1-6; 7 bases align to TRBD1. The ends lost 4 bases at V and 6 bases at J; junction bases unmatched: 10. The CDR3 extends over 16 amino acids. Germline assignment: CDR1 SGHRS and CDR2 YFSETQ. The CDR3 region has the DNA TGCGCCAGCAGCGGCGAACCACAGGGGTTTAATTCACCCCTCCACTTT. It yields the protein CASSGEPQGFNSPLHF.

V is TRBV6-5 and J is TRBJ2-7, with a possible D match to TRBD2 (5 bases). Trimming stripped 6 bases from V and 4 bases from J, with 13 bases between. Germline V CDR1 and CDR2: MNHEY, SVGAGI. The CDR3 sequence is 13 residues long. The CDR3 is CASRLIGEYEQYF. CDR3 coding DNA: TGTGCCAGCAGGCTAATCGGGGAATACGAGCAGTACTTC.